The 21 T cell receptor beta chains listed next were all sequenced from one sample in a study of blood T cell repertoires in COVID-19. The data were produced by immunoSEQ multiplex PCR, yet TCRdb's version contains in-frame clones alone and is incomplete. This table has tens of thousands of clones, about 87% appearing once. Sequencing was carried out using peripheral blood. These receptors all come from a woman older than 75 with acute or convalescent COVID-19.

The chain is built from TRBV3-1 (or the pseudogene TRBV3-2) and TRBJ1-1; 8 positions agree with TRBD1. With V trimmed by 3 bases and J by 11 bases, 5 bases remained unmatched. The CDR3 has 12 amino acids. Germline assignment: CDR1 LGHDT and CDR2 YNNKEL (reference sequence). The CDR3 loop is CASSHKDREAFF. In DNA form, the CDR3 reads TGTGCCAGCAGCCATAAGGACAGGGAGGCTTTCTTT.

The chain links TRBV4-1 to TRBJ2-6; D ambiguous. Deletions cut 2 bases from V and 0 bases from J, with 2 bases between. Germline V gives CDR1 MGHRA, CDR2 YSYEKL. This CDR3 region has 14 residues. The DNA for the CDR3 is TGCGCCAGCAGCCAATACTCTGGGGCCAACGTCCTGACTTTC. It is translated as CASSQYSGANVLTF.

This clone was detected a few times. V usage is TRBV6-5 and J usage is TRBJ1-5, with 7 bases matching TRBD1. The CDR3 totals 14 residues. CDR1 and CDR2 (germline): MNHEY, SVGAGI. The V gene end was trimmed by 5 bases and the J gene end by 1 base; junction bases not matched to a gene: 2. The CDR3 DNA follows: TGTGCCAGCAGTCTGGACAGGAGCAATCAGCCCCAGCATTTT. Translating gives CASSLDRSNQPQHF.

V is TRBV27 and J is TRBJ2-5, with D possibly being TRBD2 (5 bases). Germline-derived CDR1 and CDR2 are MNHEY and SMNVEV (reference sequence). The CDR3 loop spans 14 amino acids. V lost 5 bases to trimming and J lost 3 bases, with 13 bases between them. CDR3 in amino acids: CASSTRRLKETQYF. CDR3 bases: TGTGCCAGCAGTACCCGGAGACTAAAAGAGACCCAGTACTTC.

V is TRBV6-5 and J is TRBJ1-2; D is unresolved. Germline CDR1 is MNHEY and CDR2 is SVGAGI. Trimming took 7 bases from V and 3 from J, leaving 12 bases between them. The CDR3 is 13 residues long. CDR3 residues: CASKYPGYYGYTF. The CDR3 DNA is TGTGCCAGCAAATATCCCGGGTACTATGGCTACACCTTC.

The J gene is TRBJ2-7, the V gene TRBV5-4, with 14 positions matching TRBD2. The ends lost 4 bases at V and 2 bases at J; junction bases unmatched: 8. The length of the CDR3 is 17 residues. The germline V gene encodes CDR1 SGHNT and CDR2 YYREEE (reference sequence). The CDR3 coding sequence is TGTGCCAGCAGCCCGGGACTAGCGGGAGCCCAAACCTACGAGCAGTACTTC. Translated: CASSPGLAGAQTYEQYF.

In its sample, this clone was seen once. The V gene is TRBV27, the J gene TRBJ1-1, with D maybe TRBD1 (6 bases). Looked up from germline, CDR1 is MNHEY and CDR2 is SMNVEV (reference sequence). This CDR3 has 14 residues. Deletions cut 7 bases from V and 2 bases from J, with 14 bases between. The CDR3 DNA reads as TGTGCCAGCAAATTACAGGGTGTAAACACTGAAGCTTTCTTT. Translating it yields CASKLQGVNTEAFF.

This chain connects TRBV18 to TRBJ2-7, with a weak D call TRBD1 (6 bases). This CDR3 region has 14 residues. Germline lookup yields CDR1 KGHSH and CDR2 LQKENI. Trimming stripped 3 bases from V and 4 bases from J, with 13 bases between. The CDR3 nucleotides read TGTGCCAGCTCACCTACAGGGAAAGCGTACGAGCAGTACTTC. Its translation: CASSPTGKAYEQYF. The full variable domain, with the rest looked up from reference TRBV18 and TRBJ2-7, is NAGVMQNPRHLVRRRGQEARLRCSPMKGHSHVYWYRQLPEEGLKFMVYLQKENIIDESGMPKERFSAEFPKEGPSILRIQQVVRGDSAAYFCASSPTGKAYEQYFGPGTRLTVT.

The chain has TRBV11-2 and TRBJ1-1, with 7 nucleotides matching TRBD1. The CDR3 loop spans 15 amino acids. V shed 4 bases and J 6 bases; nucleotides not matched to a gene: 11. The germline CDR1 and CDR2 sequences are SGHAT and FQNNGV. The CDR3 is CASSYYTAGGSEAFF. The CDR3 DNA follows: TGTGCCAGCAGCTACTATACGGCAGGGGGGTCTGAAGCTTTCTTT.

CDR3 amino acids: CSVEDRFGTGYMNTEAFF. In DNA, the CDR3 is TGCAGCGTTGAAGATCGGTTCGGGACAGGGTACATGAACACTGAAGCTTTCTTT. The genes are TRBV29-1 and TRBJ1-1; 9 bases are shared with TRBD1. Trimming at V came to 0 bases and at J to 0 bases, leaving 11 bases not matched to a gene. This CDR3 region has 18 residues. Germline V gene sequence: CDR1 SQVTM, CDR2 ANQGSEA.

The chain couples TRBV19 to TRBJ1-1; 8 positions agree with TRBD1. Germline V CDR1 and CDR2: LNHDA, SQIVND (reference sequence). This CDR3 contains 13 residues. After removal of 7 bases from V and 7 bases from J, the junction contained 8 bases not matched to a gene. The DNA for the CDR3 is TGTGCCAGTAACGCCAGGGGGCGTGATGAAGCTTTCTTT. This encodes CASNARGRDEAFF.

CDR3 bases: TGTGCCAGCAGTTACGGTCCGGCCAGGGACTATGGCTACACCTTC. The encoded protein is CASSYGPARDYGYTF. The genes are TRBV6-6 and TRBJ1-2, with D perhaps TRBD1 (5 bases). Trimming removed 2 bases from V and 3 bases from J, with 13 bases in between. Germline V CDR1 and CDR2: MNHNY, SVGAGI (reference sequence). This CDR3 has 15 amino acids.

The V gene is TRBV4-3, the J gene TRBJ1-2, with 12 bases identical to TRBD1. CDR3 length: 15 residues. CDR1 LGHNA and CDR2 YSLEER come from the germline V gene. Trimming at V came to 1 base and at J to 6 bases, leaving 3 bases not matched to a gene. The CDR3 here is CASSQGGQGADGYTF. The CDR3 DNA is TGCGCCAGCAGCCAAGGGGGACAGGGGGCAGATGGCTACACCTTC.

V gene TRBV3-1 (or the pseudogene TRBV3-2) combines with J gene TRBJ1-1, with D possibly TRBD1 on 6 matching bases. Germline V gene data show CDR1 as LGHDT and CDR2 as YNNKEL (reference sequence). Trimming cost V 1 base and J 4 bases, with 10 bases left between them. The CDR3 is made up of 14 amino acids. This CDR3 reads CASSQVGGATEAFF. The DNA for the CDR3 is TGTGCCAGCAGCCAAGTTGGGGGCGCCACTGAAGCTTTCTTT.

This clone has more than one count but fewer than ten. The V gene is TRBV5-6, the J gene TRBJ2-1; TRBD2 might be the D (5 bases). The germline V and J ends were trimmed by 2 bases and 4 bases, with 10 bases remaining between them. Germline V gene sequence: CDR1 SGHDT, CDR2 YYEEEE. This CDR3 spans 14 amino acids. The CDR3 DNA reads TGTGCCAGCAGCTTAGAGCGGCTTTACAATGAGCAGTTCTTC. It specifies CASSLERLYNEQFF.

This chain uses TRBV5-8 with TRBJ1-2, with unresolved D. Germline assignment: CDR1 SGHTS and CDR2 YDEGEE. The CDR3 is made up of 15 amino acids. Trimming cost V 0 bases and J 4 bases, with 13 bases left between them. The CDR3 DNA sequence: TGTGCCAGCAGCTTGGAGCAACCGGGAGGCTATGGCTACACCTTC. This encodes CASSLEQPGGYGYTF.

This clone was counted once. The chain combines TRBV11-1 with TRBJ2-7, with a tentative D call TRBD1 (5 bases). Germline V gene lookup returns CDR1 SGHAT and CDR2 FQDESV (reference sequence). This CDR3 has 14 residues. Trimming took off 2 bases at V and 3 bases at J, with 11 bases between the two ends. The CDR3 region has the DNA TGTGCCAGCAGCTTAAAACAGACAGACTACGAGCAGTACTTC. Amino acid sequence: CASSLKQTDYEQYF.

This chain uses TRBV6-6 with TRBJ1-1; tentative D call: TRBD1 (6 bases). V was clipped by 8 bases and J by 4 bases, with 17 bases between them. CDR1 and CDR2 (germline): MNHNY, SVGAGI (reference sequence). This CDR3 has 14 residues. The CDR3 coding sequence is TGTGCCAGCTTCGAAGACAGGTCTGCCACTGAAGCTTTCTTT. Translated: CASFEDRSATEAFF.

The rearrangement links TRBV19 to TRBJ2-1; TRBD1 might be the D (6 bases). Trimming took 7 bases from V and 9 from J, leaving 16 bases between them. The CDR3 consists of 13 residues. Per germline, CDR1 LNHDA and CDR2 SQIVND (reference sequence). The CDR3 spells CASKRHGTSEQFF. In DNA form, the CDR3 reads TGTGCCAGTAAGAGGCACGGGACAAGTGAGCAGTTCTTC.

The chain employs TRBV28 and TRBJ2-5; TRBD1 matches 7 bases. This CDR3 spans 16 amino acids. The ends lost 3 bases at V and 2 bases at J; junction bases unmatched: 9. From germline, CDR1 is MDHEN and CDR2 SYDVKM. The CDR3, as DNA: TGTGCCAGCAGTTTCTCCGGGACAGCGAAACAAGAGACCCAGTACTTC. Residues: CASSFSGTAKQETQYF.

The V and J genes are TRBV10-3 and TRBJ1-1; TRBD1 might be the D (6 bases). The CDR3 spans 17 residues. Trimming took 0 bases from V and 5 from J, leaving 19 bases between them. Per germline, CDR1 ENHRY and CDR2 SYGVKD. This chain's CDR3 is CAISESPDRRLRTEAFF. The CDR3 DNA sequence: TGTGCCATCAGTGAGTCCCCCGACAGGCGGCTGCGAACTGAAGCTTTCTTT.